The clone carrying this T cell receptor (beta chain) has a single count. The V gene end was trimmed by 5 bases and the J gene end by 7 bases; junction bases not matched to a gene: 12. Looked up from germline, CDR1 is SGHVS and CDR2 is FNYEAQ. The CDR3 loop spans 18 amino acids. The RNA input was 0.5 to 1 ug, and it was reverse transcribed with random hexamers. An immunoSEQ multiplex PCR generated amplified TCR beta CDR3 products spanning 54 Vbeta and 13 Jbeta. TCRdb analysed the immunoSEQ multiplex PCR reads with MiXCR anew, one entry per CDR3 protein. The sample consists of about 300,000 distinct CDR3 sequences, almost 85% of them appearing once. The data were taken from a study of CD8 T cells in Susac syndrome.

This clonotype originated in a human donor with multiple sclerosis. The V gene is TRBV7-6, the J gene TRBJ2-1, with TRBD2 identical over 15 bases. Input material: CD8+ T cells from PBMCs. The CDR3 sequence is CASSHTLPGLAGGNEQFF. The CDR3 DNA follows: TGTGCCAGCAGCCACACTTTACCGGGACTAGCGGGAGGTAATGAGCAGTTCTTC.